This entry is about one TCR beta chain. Its specificity is unknown. The CDR3 is 19 residues long. CDR1 is MDHEN, CDR2 SYDVKM, per germline. TRB cDNA libraries were made by UMI-labeled 5' RACE. TCRdb reprocessed the 5' RACE reads, with one entry per CDR3 protein and no DNA. Its table records about 94,000 distinct CDR3 sequences. This specimen comes from a study of CXCR3-negative and CXCR3-positive naive CD8 T cells. General study findings and limits: Naive subsets displayed similar surface CD5, and TCR strength was inferred from TRB CDR3 properties. Memory cells differed in TRBV-TRBJ usage, but naive CXCR3-negative and CXCR3-positive cells had similar usage. Both naive subsets had comparably high diversity; memory CD8+ cells much lower. Hydrophobicity of TRB CDR3s was greater in CXCR3-positive naive cells than in CXCR3-negative naive cells. Cryopreservation partially decreased CXCR3 expression, and most assays used fresh PBMCs.

The V and J genes are TRBV28 and TRBJ2-2; TCRdb outputs TRBD2, but without DNA this stays unchecked. The specimen sequenced was naive CXCR3+ CD8+ T cells from blood. Subset specified: CD45RO-CCR7+CD27+CD95- naive CD8+ T cells expressing CXCR3 (TNR3+). The receptor was derived from a human donor in good health. Some clones in this sample may be carry-over from other donors' samples. Here the CDR3 reads CASSSMTRTSFGDTGELFF. Drawing the rest from reference TRBV28 and TRBJ2-2, the complete variable domain is DVKVTQSSRYLVKRTGEKVFLECVQDMDHENMFWYRQDPGLGLRLIYFSYDVKMKEKGDIPEGYSVSREKKERFSLILESASTNQTSMYLCASSSMTRTSFGDTGELFFGEGSRLTVL.